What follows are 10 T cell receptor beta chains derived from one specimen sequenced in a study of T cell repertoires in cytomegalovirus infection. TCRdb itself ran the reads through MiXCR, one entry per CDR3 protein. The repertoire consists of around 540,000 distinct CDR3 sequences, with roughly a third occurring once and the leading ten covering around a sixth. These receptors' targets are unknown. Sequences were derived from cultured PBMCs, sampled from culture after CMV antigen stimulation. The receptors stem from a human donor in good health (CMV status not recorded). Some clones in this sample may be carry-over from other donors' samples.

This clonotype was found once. This CDR3 reads CASSQDWQLPPQHF. CDR3 bases: TGCGCCAGCAGCCAAGATTGGCAGCTCCCGCCCCAGCATTTT. This chain joins TRBV4-3 and TRBJ1-5; D unresolved. The CDR3 has 14 residues. V lost 0 bases and J 9 bases, leaving 12 bases between the germline ends. Germline assignment: CDR1 LGHNA and CDR2 YSLEER.

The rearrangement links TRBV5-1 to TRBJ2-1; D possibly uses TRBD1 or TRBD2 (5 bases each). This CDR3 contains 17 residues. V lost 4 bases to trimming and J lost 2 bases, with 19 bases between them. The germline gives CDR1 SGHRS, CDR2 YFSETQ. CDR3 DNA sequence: TGCGCCAGCAGCACGGGGCTCGGGCGGCAGACCTACAATGAGCAGTTCTTC. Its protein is CASSTGLGRQTYNEQFF.

The CDR3 coding sequence is TGCAGCGCCCTAAGGGGGGGAGACTACACCTTC. This translates into CSALRGGDYTF. The V and J genes are TRBV29-1 and TRBJ1-2, with a weak D call TRBD1 (6 bases). CDR1 is SQVTM and CDR2 is ANQGSEA in the germline V gene. With 7 bases removed from V and 10 bases from J, the gap between germline ends came to 16 bases. The CDR3 is 11 residues long.

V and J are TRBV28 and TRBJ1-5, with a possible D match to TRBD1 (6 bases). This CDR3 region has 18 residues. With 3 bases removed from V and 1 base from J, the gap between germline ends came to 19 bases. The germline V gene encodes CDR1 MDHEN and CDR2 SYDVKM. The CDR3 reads CASSFGGGVGGSNQPQHF. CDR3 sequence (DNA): TGTGCCAGCAGTTTTGGAGGGGGGGTGGGGGGGAGCAATCAGCCCCAGCATTTT.

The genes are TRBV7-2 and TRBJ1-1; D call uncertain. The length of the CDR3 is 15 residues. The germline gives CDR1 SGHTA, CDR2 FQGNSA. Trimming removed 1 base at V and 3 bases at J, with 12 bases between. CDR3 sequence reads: CASSLGARWDTEAFF. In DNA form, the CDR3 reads TGTGCCAGCAGCTTAGGGGCCAGATGGGACACTGAAGCTTTCTTT.

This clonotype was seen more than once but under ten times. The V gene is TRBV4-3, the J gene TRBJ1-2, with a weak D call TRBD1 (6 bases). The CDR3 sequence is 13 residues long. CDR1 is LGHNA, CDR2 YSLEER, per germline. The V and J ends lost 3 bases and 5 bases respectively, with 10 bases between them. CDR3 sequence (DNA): TGCGCCAGCAGCCAGAAGGGGGGATATGGCTACACCTTC. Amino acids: CASSQKGGYGYTF.

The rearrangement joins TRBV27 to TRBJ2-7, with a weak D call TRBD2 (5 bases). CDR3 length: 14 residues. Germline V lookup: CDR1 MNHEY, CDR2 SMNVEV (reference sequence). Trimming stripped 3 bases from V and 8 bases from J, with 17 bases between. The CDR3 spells CASSLSLAEGKQYV. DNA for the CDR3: TGTGCCAGCAGTTTGTCTCTAGCCGAGGGAAAGCAGTACGTC.

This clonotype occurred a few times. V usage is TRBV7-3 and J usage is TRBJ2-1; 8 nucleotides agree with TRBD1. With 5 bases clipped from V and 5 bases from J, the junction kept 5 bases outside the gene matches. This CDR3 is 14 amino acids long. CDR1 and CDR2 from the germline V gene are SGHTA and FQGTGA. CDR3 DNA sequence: TGTGCCAGCAGCACAGGGGGGTCGAACAATGAGCAGTTCTTC. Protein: CASSTGGSNNEQFF.

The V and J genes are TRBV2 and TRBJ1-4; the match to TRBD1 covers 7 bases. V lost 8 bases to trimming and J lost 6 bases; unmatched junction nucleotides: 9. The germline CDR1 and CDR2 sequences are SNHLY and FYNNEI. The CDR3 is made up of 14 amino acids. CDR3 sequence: CASGQVPGHEKLFF. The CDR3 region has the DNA TGTGCCAGCGGACAGGTGCCAGGGCATGAAAAACTGTTTTTT.

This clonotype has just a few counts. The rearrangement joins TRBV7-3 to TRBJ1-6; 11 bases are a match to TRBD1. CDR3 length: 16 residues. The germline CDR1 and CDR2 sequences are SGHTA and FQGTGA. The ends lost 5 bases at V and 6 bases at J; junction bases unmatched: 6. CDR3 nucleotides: TGTGCCAGCAGCGGGGACAGGGGGTTCCCTAATTCACCCCTCCACTTT. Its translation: CASSGDRGFPNSPLHF.